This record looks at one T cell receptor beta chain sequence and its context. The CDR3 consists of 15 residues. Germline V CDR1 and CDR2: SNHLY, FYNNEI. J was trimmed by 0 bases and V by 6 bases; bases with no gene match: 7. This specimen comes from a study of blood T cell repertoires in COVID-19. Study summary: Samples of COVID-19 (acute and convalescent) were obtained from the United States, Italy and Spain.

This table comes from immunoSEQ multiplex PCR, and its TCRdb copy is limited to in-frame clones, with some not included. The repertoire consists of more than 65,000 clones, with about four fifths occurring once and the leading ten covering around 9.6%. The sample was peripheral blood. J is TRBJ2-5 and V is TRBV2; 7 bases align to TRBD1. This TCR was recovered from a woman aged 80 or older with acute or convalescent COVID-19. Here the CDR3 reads CASRADRTNQETQYF. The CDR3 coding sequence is TGTGCCAGCAGAGCGGACAGGACAAACCAAGAGACCCAGTACTTC.